Following are 20 T cell receptor beta chains from one sample sequenced in a study of shared clonotypes between healthy human individuals. TCRdb keeps only in-frame clones here, not all; method: immunoSEQ multiplex PCR. The profile shows about 520,000 clones, around 73% of them singletons. Input material: PBMCs. These receptors all stem from a woman between 40 and 50 years old in good health. Some clones in this sample may be carry-over from other donors' samples.

V gene TRBV5-1 combines with J gene TRBJ1-3; D is perhaps TRBD1 (5 bases). Germline CDR1 and CDR2: SGHRS and YFSETQ. Between the trimmed V and J ends, which lost 4 bases and 2 bases, there was a span of 13 bases. The CDR3 is 15 residues long. The CDR3 bases are TGCGCCAGCAGCAAGACAGCTACAACTGGAAACACCATATATTTT. It codes for CASSKTATTGNTIYF. Looking up the rest from reference TRBV5-1 and TRBJ1-3 gives the full variable domain: KAGVTQTPRYLIKTRGQQVTLSCSPISGHRSVSWYQQTPGQGLQFLFEYFSETQRNKGNFPGRFSGRQFSNSRSEMNVSTLELGDSALYLCASSKTATTGNTIYFGEGSWLTVV.

CDR3 sequence: CASSPSGHTDTQYF. Here the CDR3 DNA reads TGTGCCAGCTCACCTTCGGGACACACAGATACGCAGTATTTT. The genes are TRBV18 and TRBJ2-3; possibly TRBD1 for D (6 bases). Trimming removed 3 bases from V and 2 bases from J, with 9 bases in between. The CDR3 contains 14 residues. Germline assignment: CDR1 KGHSH and CDR2 LQKENI.

V and J are TRBV7-8 and TRBJ2-7; D may correspond to TRBD1 or TRBD2 (5 bases each). Trimming removed 5 bases from V and 2 bases from J, with 10 bases in between. The CDR3 length is 13 residues. Germline V gives CDR1 SGHVS, CDR2 FQNEAQ. Written as DNA, the CDR3 is TGTGCCAGCAGCCCCCGGGACCCCTACGAGCAGTACTTC. It translates to CASSPRDPYEQYF.

Details on this clone: A single base separates this from a much larger clone, so it may be a read error. The V call is TRBV4-2, the J call TRBJ1-3; perhaps TRBD1 as D (5 bases). CDR3 length: 18 amino acids. Germline-derived CDR1 and CDR2 are LGHNA and YNFKEQ. In DNA, the CDR3 is TGTGCCAGCGGCCAAGATGCCCGGGACGGAAACTCTGGAAACACCATATATTTT. Protein sequence: CASGQDARDGNSGNTIYF.

The V and J genes are TRBV27 and TRBJ1-4; TRBD1 matches 9 bases. This CDR3 is built from 15 residues. CDR1 MNHEY and CDR2 SMNVEV come from the germline V gene (reference sequence). Trimming at V came to 3 bases and at J to 7 bases, leaving 6 bases not matched to a gene. This CDR3 is CASSFAGTGSEKLFF. The CDR3 nucleotides read TGTGCCAGCAGTTTTGCCGGGACAGGGAGTGAAAAACTGTTTTTT.

V is TRBV7-9 and J is TRBJ1-4, with no clear D. Trimming removed 1 base at V and 4 bases at J, with 7 bases between. Per the germline V gene, CDR1 is SEHNR and CDR2 is FQNEAQ (reference sequence). This CDR3 contains 14 residues. Here the CDR3 DNA reads TGTGCCAGCAGCTTAGGACTGATTAATGAAAAACTGTTTTTT. Protein: CASSLGLINEKLFF.

The count of this clone is one. Given the absence of the conserved phenylalanine or tryptophan at the CDR3 end, a read error is likely. The chain couples TRBV10-2 to TRBJ1-4, with D possibly matching TRBD1 (5 bases). Per germline, CDR1 WSHSY and CDR2 SAAADI. The length of the CDR3 is 14 residues. With 6 bases removed from V and 3 bases from J, the gap between germline ends came to 11 bases. In DNA, the CDR3 is TGCGCCAGCAGGATGACAGATGCTAATGAAAAACTGTTTCTT. It codes for CASRMTDANEKLFL.

This chain links TRBV28 with TRBJ2-7; weak D call: TRBD2 (5 bases). Germline V gene lookup returns CDR1 MDHEN and CDR2 SYDVKM. Between the trimmed V and J ends, which lost 10 bases and 0 bases, there was a span of 10 bases. The CDR3 totals 12 residues. The CDR3 DNA reads TGTGCCACCTTCCGGGACTCCTACGAGCAGTACTTC. Translation gives CATFRDSYEQYF.

This clone was seen a few times. This sequence joins TRBV2 and TRBJ2-6, with D possibly called TRBD1 or TRBD2 (5 bases each). V was cut by 0 bases and J by 2 bases, with 8 bases left in between. CDR1 is SNHLY, CDR2 FYNNEI, per germline. The CDR3 runs to 16 residues. In DNA, the CDR3 is TGTGCCAGCAGTGAAGCGAGAGGGGCTGGGGCCAACGTCCTGACTTTC. This translates into CASSEARGAGANVLTF.

This clone appeared once. This may stem from a read error, because a much larger clone lies one nucleotide away. The V call is TRBV7-2, the J call TRBJ2-5; the D is unclear. The CDR3 length is 10 residues. Germline CDR1 is SGHTA and CDR2 is FQGNSA. Between the trimmed V and J ends, which lost 1 base and 6 bases, there was a span of 0 bases. The CDR3 DNA sequence: TGTGCCAGCAGCTTAGAGACCCAGTACTTC. Translated: CASSLETQYF.

As regards this clone: A far larger clone lies a single base away; this is likely a read error. The V gene is TRBV21-1, the J gene TRBJ2-7; the listed D gene, TRBD2, was not tested against the DNA. TRBV21-1 is a known pseudogene. This CDR3 region has 15 residues. In nucleotides, the CDR3 is TGTGCCAGCAGCAAAGGCGCAGCGGGAGCGGAAGAGCAGTACTTC. Amino acids: CASSKGAAGAEEQYF.

The chain has TRBV28 and TRBJ2-7, with D perhaps TRBD1 (6 bases). CDR1 is MDHEN, CDR2 SYDVKM, per germline. This CDR3 spans 15 amino acids. Deletions cut 5 bases from V and 5 bases from J, with 19 bases between. In nucleotides, the CDR3 is TGTGCCAGCAGTCCAGGGGTCCGGGAATGGAACGAGCAGTACTTC. Translation: CASSPGVREWNEQYF.

This rearrangement joins TRBV5-8 to TRBJ2-1; TRBD1 aligns across 8 bases. Germline CDR1 SGHTS, CDR2 YDEGEE. The CDR3 has 15 amino acids. V lost 5 bases and J lost 4; bases outside the gene matches: 8. CDR3 region: CASSTTGGVYNEQFF. As DNA, the CDR3 is TGTGCCAGCAGTACAACAGGGGGTGTTTACAATGAGCAGTTCTTC.

The chain is built from TRBV30 and TRBJ2-2, with D uncertain. The CDR3 consists of 13 residues. V was cut by 0 bases and J by 3 bases, with 5 bases left in between. Germline lookup yields CDR1 GTSNPN and CDR2 SVGIG (reference sequence). CDR3 in DNA: TGTGCCTGGAGTGTAACCTACACCGGGGAGCTGTTTTTT. It encodes CAWSVTYTGELFF. Combining the CDR3 with reference TRBV30 and TRBJ2-2 gives the whole variable domain SQTIHQWPATLVQPVGSPLSLECTVEGTSNPNLYWYRQAAGRGLQLLFYSVGIGQISSEVPQNLSASRPQDRQFILSSKKLLLSDSGFYLCAWSVTYTGELFFGEGSRLTVL.

J is TRBJ2-3 and V is TRBV7-9, with a possible D match to TRBD2 (6 bases). This CDR3 comprises 14 residues. V lost 6 bases, J lost 4 bases, and 14 bases lay in between. Germline V gene lookup returns CDR1 SEHNR and CDR2 FQNEAQ (reference sequence). The CDR3, as DNA: TGTGCCAGCAGTCCGGTGCTAGCGCCAGATACGCAGTATTTT. Translated, it gives CASSPVLAPDTQYF.

V is TRBV7-2 and J is TRBJ2-7, with TRBD2 as a possible D gene (6 bases). This CDR3 contains 12 residues. V shed 3 bases and J shed 5 bases, with 8 bases lying between them. Per germline, CDR1 SGHTA and CDR2 FQGNSA. Here the CDR3 DNA reads TGTGCCAGCAGCTTGACGGGGGACGAGCAGTACTTC. Translating gives CASSLTGDEQYF.

The chain uses TRBV28 and TRBJ1-1; D perhaps matches TRBD1 (6 bases). CDR3 length equals 15 residues. Germline V gives CDR1 MDHEN, CDR2 SYDVKM. Trimming removed 5 bases from V and 1 base from J, with 14 bases in between. The CDR3 loop reads CASSPPRTENTEAFF. The CDR3 DNA reads as TGTGCCAGCAGTCCGCCTCGGACAGAGAACACTGAAGCTTTCTTT. Together with reference TRBV28 and TRBJ1-1, the CDR3 gives the full variable domain: DVKVTQSSRYLVKRTGEKVFLECVQDMDHENMFWYRQDPGLGLRLIYFSYDVKMKEKGDIPEGYSVSREKKERFSLILESASTNQTSMYLCASSPPRTENTEAFFGQGTRLTVV.

The chain joins TRBV28 to TRBJ2-1; a weak D match, TRBD2 (6 bases). V lost 0 bases to trimming and J lost 10 bases, with 10 bases between them. The CDR3 is 13 amino acids. CDR1 and CDR2 (germline): MDHEN, SYDVKM. The CDR3 DNA sequence: TGTGCCAGCAGTTTATGGGGGGGAGACGAGCAGTTCTTC. Translation: CASSLWGGDEQFF.

The genes are TRBV2 and TRBJ2-1, with a tentative D call TRBD2 (5 bases). CDR3 length: 13 amino acids. V shed 3 bases and J shed 11 bases, with 14 bases lying between them. CDR1 SNHLY and CDR2 FYNNEI come from the germline V gene. This CDR3 is CASSDFVEGKQFF. CDR3 bases: TGTGCCAGCAGTGATTTTGTCGAGGGTAAGCAGTTCTTC.

This clone was seen once. The V gene is TRBV7-2, the J gene TRBJ2-7; 7 bases fit TRBD2. Germline lookup yields CDR1 SGHTA and CDR2 FQGNSA. Unmatched junction bases numbered 3, after V lost 5 bases and J lost 2 bases. The CDR3 covers 13 residues. DNA of the CDR3: TGTGCCAGCAGCGCTGGACTAGCCTACGAGCAGTACTTC. Protein sequence: CASSAGLAYEQYF.